These 15 T cell receptor beta chains were all obtained from the same sample, sequenced in a study of shared clonotypes between healthy human individuals. The data were produced by immunoSEQ multiplex PCR, yet TCRdb's version contains in-frame clones alone and is incomplete. The data contain some 350,000 clones, approximately 74% of them singletons. Sequenced material: memory CD4+ T cells sorted from blood. Subset of the sample: CD45RA-negative fraction. All receptors derive from a man between 25 and 39 years old in good health.

The rearrangement joins TRBV5-4 to TRBJ2-5, with TRBD2 as a possible D gene (6 bases). Trimming shortened V by 3 bases and J by 5 bases, and 11 bases separated the two germline ends. Germline V gene lookup returns CDR1 SGHNT and CDR2 YYREEE (reference sequence). This CDR3 spans 13 amino acids. The CDR3 nucleotides read TGTGCCAGCAGCTGGAGGGGTGCGGAGACCCAGTACTTC. Amino acid sequence: CASSWRGAETQYF.

This clone was counted between two and nine times. The chain combines TRBV18 with TRBJ2-1; TRBD2 matches 7 bases. The germline V gene has CDR1 KGHSH and CDR2 LQKENI. The CDR3 sequence is 17 residues long. Unmatched junction bases numbered 16, after V lost 3 bases and J lost 8 bases. The CDR3 loop is CASSPIGTGRERYEQFF. Here the CDR3 DNA reads TGTGCCAGCTCACCCATCGGGACGGGGCGGGAGAGGTATGAGCAGTTCTTC.

The CDR3 loop is CASSEAALGLAKNIQYF. The DNA of the CDR3 is TGTGCCAGCAGTGAAGCGGCGTTGGGACTAGCCAAAAACATTCAGTACTTC. The rearrangement links TRBV2 to TRBJ2-4; D perhaps matches TRBD2 (6 bases). Looked up from germline, CDR1 is SNHLY and CDR2 is FYNNEI. This CDR3 is 17 amino acids long. With 0 bases removed from V and 0 bases from J, the gap between germline ends came to 12 bases.

This clone was seen repeatedly, ten times or more. The gene calls are TRBV6-5 and TRBJ2-7; 9 nucleotides line up with TRBD1. J was trimmed by 2 bases and V by 5 bases; bases with no gene match: 4. Germline CDR1 reads MNHEY; CDR2 reads SVGAGI. There are 14 residues in the CDR3. CDR3 coding DNA: TGTGCCAGCAGTCGGGACAGGGCAACCTACGAGCAGTACTTC. It yields the protein CASSRDRATYEQYF.

This clone was seen a handful of times. The chain is built from TRBV7-7 and TRBJ2-2; 8 nucleotides agree with TRBD1. The trim removed 4 bases at V and 3 bases at J, leaving 4 bases unmatched. Germline-derived CDR1 and CDR2 are SSHAT and FNYEAQ (reference sequence). The length of the CDR3 is 15 residues. The CDR3 sequence is CASSSGGWDTGELFF. The CDR3 DNA sequence: TGTGCCAGCAGCTCAGGGGGCTGGGACACCGGGGAGCTGTTTTTT.

The gene calls are TRBV28 and TRBJ1-4, with D perhaps matching TRBD1 (5 bases). Trimming removed 8 bases at V and 5 bases at J, with 12 bases between. CDR3 size: 13 residues. In germline, CDR1 is MDHEN, CDR2 SYDVKM. Here the CDR3 DNA reads TGTGCCAGCGGGGCGGGGACGAATGAAAAACTGTTTTTT. This encodes CASGAGTNEKLFF.

This clone was detected ten times or more. Other DNA variants within this sample encode the same CDR3. The rearrangement uses TRBV18 and TRBJ2-3; D remains unclear. CDR1 and CDR2 (germline): KGHSH, LQKENI. The ends were cut back, 3 bases at V and 6 bases at J, with 1 base in the middle. The length of the CDR3 is 10 residues. The CDR3 loop is CASSPDTQYF. CDR3 bases: TGTGCCAGCTCACCTGATACGCAGTATTTT.

This rearrangement joins TRBV27 to TRBJ1-5; no clear D gene. Trimming removed 4 bases at V and 4 bases at J, with 11 bases between. CDR1 and CDR2 from the germline V gene are MNHEY and SMNVEV (reference sequence). CDR3 length equals 14 residues. CDR3 nucleotide sequence: TGTGCCAGCAGTTCACGACCGGTTAATCAGCCCCAGCATTTT. As protein: CASSSRPVNQPQHF.

This clone occurred once. V usage is TRBV7-3 and J usage is TRBJ2-3; TRBD1 agrees at 10 bases. J gave up 3 bases and V 2 bases, and 8 bases lay outside the gene matches. CDR1 SGHTA and CDR2 FQGTGA come from the germline V gene. The CDR3 consists of 17 residues. The CDR3 DNA reads as TGTGCCAGCAGCTTATTGGGGACAGGGGTAGAAACAGATACGCAGTATTTT. It specifies CASSLLGTGVETDTQYF.

Turning to this clone: A much more abundant neighbour one base away suggests this may be a read error. This specimen includes other DNA sequences encoding the same CDR3. The chain recombines TRBV7-6 with TRBJ2-1, with 8 nucleotides matching TRBD2. The V and J ends lost 5 bases and 5 bases, in that order; junction bases with no gene match: 8. From germline, CDR1 is SGHVS and CDR2 FNYEAQ. CDR3 length: 15 amino acids. CDR3 sequence reads: CASSQGLAFDNEQFF. CDR3 DNA: TGTGCCAGCAGCCAAGGACTAGCATTTGACAATGAGCAGTTCTTC.

The chain carries TRBV27 and TRBJ2-2; D is perhaps TRBD1 (7 bases). V was cut by 5 bases and J by 3 bases, with 13 bases left in between. The CDR3 has 15 residues. Germline V gene sequence: CDR1 MNHEY, CDR2 SMNVEV (reference sequence). This CDR3 reads CASSAGQTYTGELFF. CDR3 sequence (DNA): TGTGCCAGCAGTGCGGGACAGACCTACACCGGGGAGCTGTTTTTT.

This clone showed up just a few times. Other DNA sequences in the same sample also yield this CDR3. This chain joins TRBV10-3 and TRBJ2-5; perhaps TRBD2 as D (5 bases). The CDR3 sequence is 17 residues long. Per germline, CDR1 ENHRY and CDR2 SYGVKD. V lost 4 bases and J 5 bases, leaving 23 bases between the germline ends. The DNA of the CDR3 is TGTGCCATCAGTGGCGGCCTTGGGCTTAAAACGGGGGAGACCCAGTACTTC. It yields the protein CAISGGLGLKTGETQYF.

The chain recombines TRBV7-2 with TRBJ2-2; 7 nucleotides align to TRBD1. The ends lost 6 bases at V and 1 base at J; junction bases unmatched: 8. This CDR3 contains 16 residues. The germline V gene has CDR1 SGHTA and CDR2 FQGNSA. This CDR3 reads CASRPTGTGNTGELFF. CDR3 bases: TGTGCCAGCAGGCCGACAGGGACGGGGAACACCGGGGAGCTGTTTTTT.

In its sample, this clone was seen once. V usage is TRBV7-2 and J usage is TRBJ2-7; no clear D gene. Germline V gene sequence: CDR1 SGHTA, CDR2 FQGNSA. Between the trimmed V and J ends, which lost 5 bases and 4 bases, there was a span of 18 bases. This CDR3 is 15 amino acids long. The CDR3 nucleotides are TGTGCCAGCAGCCTCCGCCACTTGCCGTATTACGAGCAGTACTTC. Translating it yields CASSLRHLPYYEQYF.

This chain links TRBV7-6 with TRBJ2-1; 8 nucleotides line up with TRBD2. In germline, CDR1 is SGHVS, CDR2 FNYEAQ. Trimming at V came to 3 bases and at J to 7 bases, leaving 5 bases not matched to a gene. The length of the CDR3 is 14 residues. The CDR3 loop reads CASSLSGSLNEQFF. As DNA, the CDR3 is TGTGCCAGCAGCTTGAGCGGGAGCCTGAATGAGCAGTTCTTC.